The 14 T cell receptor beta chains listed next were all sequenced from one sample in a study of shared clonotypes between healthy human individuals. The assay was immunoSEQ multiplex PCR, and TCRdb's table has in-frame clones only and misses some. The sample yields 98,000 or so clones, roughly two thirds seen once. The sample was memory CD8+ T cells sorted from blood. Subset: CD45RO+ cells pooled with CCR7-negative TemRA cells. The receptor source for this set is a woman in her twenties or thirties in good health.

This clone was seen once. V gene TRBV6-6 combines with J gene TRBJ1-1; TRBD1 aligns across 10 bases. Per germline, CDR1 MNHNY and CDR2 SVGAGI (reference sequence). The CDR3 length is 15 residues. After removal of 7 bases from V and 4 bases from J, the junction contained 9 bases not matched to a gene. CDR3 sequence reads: CASIATRTGGTEAFF. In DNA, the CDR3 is TGTGCCAGCATTGCGACGAGGACAGGGGGCACTGAAGCTTTCTTT.

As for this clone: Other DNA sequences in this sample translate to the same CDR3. The CDR3: CASSDSSGSYNEQFF. The CDR3 region has the DNA TGTGCCAGCAGTGACTCTAGCGGGAGTTACAATGAGCAGTTCTTC. The chain combines TRBV6-4 with TRBJ2-1, with 9 bases lining up with TRBD2. The V gene's germline CDR1 is MRHNA and CDR2 SNTAGT. This CDR3 contains 15 residues. Trimming took 0 bases from V and 4 from J; bases not matched to a gene: 1.

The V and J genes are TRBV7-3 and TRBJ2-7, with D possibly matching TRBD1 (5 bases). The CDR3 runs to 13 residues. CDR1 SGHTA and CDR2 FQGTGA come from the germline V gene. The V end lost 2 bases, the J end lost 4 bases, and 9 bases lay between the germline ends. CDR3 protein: CASSLQDKYEQYF. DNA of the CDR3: TGTGCCAGCAGCTTACAGGACAAATACGAGCAGTACTTC.

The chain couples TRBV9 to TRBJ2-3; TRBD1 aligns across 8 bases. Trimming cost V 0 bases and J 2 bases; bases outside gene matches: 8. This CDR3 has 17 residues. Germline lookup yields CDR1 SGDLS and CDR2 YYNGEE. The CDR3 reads CASSVEGRDRYTDTQYF. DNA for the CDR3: TGTGCCAGCAGCGTAGAGGGGCGGGACAGGTACACAGATACGCAGTATTTT. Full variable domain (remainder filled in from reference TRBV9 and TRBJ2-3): DSGVTQTPKHLITATGQRVTLRCSPRSGDLSVYWYQQSLDQGLQFLIQYYNGEERAKGNILERFSAQQFPDLHSELNLSSLELGDSALYFCASSVEGRDRYTDTQYFGPGTRLTVL.

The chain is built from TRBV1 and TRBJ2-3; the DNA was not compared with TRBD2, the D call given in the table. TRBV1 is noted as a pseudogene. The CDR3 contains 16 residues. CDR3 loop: CTSSQNLPYRTDTQYF. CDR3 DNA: TGCACCAGCAGCCAAAACCTACCTTACCGCACAGATACGCAGTATTTT.

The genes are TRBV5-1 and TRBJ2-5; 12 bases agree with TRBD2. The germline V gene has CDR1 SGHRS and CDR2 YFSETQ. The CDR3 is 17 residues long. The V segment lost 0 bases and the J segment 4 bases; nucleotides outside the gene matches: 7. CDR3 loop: CASSLALAGGPGETQYF. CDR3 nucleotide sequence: TGCGCCAGCAGCTTGGCCCTAGCGGGAGGGCCGGGAGAGACCCAGTACTTC.

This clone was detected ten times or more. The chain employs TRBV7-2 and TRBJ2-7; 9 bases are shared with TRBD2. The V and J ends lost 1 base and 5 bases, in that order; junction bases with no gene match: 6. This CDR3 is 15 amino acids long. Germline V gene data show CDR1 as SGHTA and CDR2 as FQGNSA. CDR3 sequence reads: CASSLEAGGPNEQYF. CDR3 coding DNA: TGTGCCAGCAGCTTAGAGGCGGGAGGGCCTAACGAGCAGTACTTC.

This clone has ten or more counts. The CDR3 loop reads CASSQGRVSPGELFF. The CDR3 DNA sequence: TGTGCCAGCTCTCAGGGGAGGGTCAGCCCCGGGGAGCTGTTTTTT. The chain recombines TRBV2 with TRBJ2-2; weak D call: TRBD2 (7 bases). The CDR3 extends over 15 amino acids. V lost 8 bases to trimming and J lost 6 bases, with 19 bases between them. The germline gives CDR1 SNHLY, CDR2 FYNNEI. The full variable domain, its missing parts supplied by reference TRBV2 and TRBJ2-2, is EPEVTQTPSHQVTQMGQEVILRCVPISNHLYFYWYRQILGQKVEFLVSFYNNEISEKSEIFDDQFSVERPDGSNFTLKIRSTKLEDSAMYFCASSQGRVSPGELFFGEGSRLTVL.

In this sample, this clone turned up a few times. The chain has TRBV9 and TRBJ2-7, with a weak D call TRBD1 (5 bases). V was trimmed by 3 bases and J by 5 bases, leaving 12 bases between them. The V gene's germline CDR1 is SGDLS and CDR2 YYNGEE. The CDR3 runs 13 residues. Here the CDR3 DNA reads TGTGCCAGCAGCGCAGGGTTTTATAACGAGCAGTACTTC. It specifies CASSAGFYNEQYF.

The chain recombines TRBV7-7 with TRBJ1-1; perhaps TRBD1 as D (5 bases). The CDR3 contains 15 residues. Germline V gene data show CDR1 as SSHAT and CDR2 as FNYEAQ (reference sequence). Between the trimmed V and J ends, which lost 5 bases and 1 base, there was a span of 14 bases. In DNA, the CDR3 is TGTGCCAGCAGCCCCTTGGAGGGGCGGAACACTGAAGCTTTCTTT. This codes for CASSPLEGRNTEAFF.

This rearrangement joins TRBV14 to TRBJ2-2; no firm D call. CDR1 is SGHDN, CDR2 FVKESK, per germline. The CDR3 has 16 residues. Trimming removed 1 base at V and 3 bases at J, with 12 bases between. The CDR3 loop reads CASSQGGWLYTGELFF. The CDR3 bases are TGTGCCAGCAGCCAAGGCGGTTGGCTCTACACCGGGGAGCTGTTTTTT.

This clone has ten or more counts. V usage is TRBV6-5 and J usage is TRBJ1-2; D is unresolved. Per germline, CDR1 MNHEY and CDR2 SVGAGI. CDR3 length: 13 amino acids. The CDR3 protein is CGSQARGINGYTF. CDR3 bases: TGTGGCTCTCAAGCGCGGGGTATAAATGGCTACACCTTC.

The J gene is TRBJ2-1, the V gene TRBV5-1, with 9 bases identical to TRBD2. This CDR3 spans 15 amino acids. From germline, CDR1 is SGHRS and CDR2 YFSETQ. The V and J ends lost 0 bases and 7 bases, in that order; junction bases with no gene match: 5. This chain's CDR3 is CASSLVSGRENEQFF. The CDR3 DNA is TGCGCCAGCAGCTTGGTTAGCGGGAGAGAAAATGAGCAGTTCTTC.

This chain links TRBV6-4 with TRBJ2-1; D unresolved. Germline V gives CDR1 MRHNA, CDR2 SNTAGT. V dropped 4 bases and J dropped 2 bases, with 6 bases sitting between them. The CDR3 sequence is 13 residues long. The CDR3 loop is CASSASAYNEQFF. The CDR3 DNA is TGTGCCAGCAGTGCATCTGCCTACAATGAGCAGTTCTTC.